What follows are 11 T cell receptor beta chains derived from one specimen sequenced in a study of CD8+ T cells in alopecia areata. Following RNA extraction, reverse transcription yielded cDNA that acted as the sequencing template. Sequencing was performed with immunoSEQ multiplex PCR; in TCRdb, only in-frame clones are kept and a portion is missing. Of hundreds of thousands of clones listed, around two fifths are singletons. Documented treatment: oral pan-JAK inhibitor, 5-10 mg twice daily. Specimen: CD4+ T cells sorted from blood, collected at roughly week 30, from a patient treated with tofacitinib. All receptors derive from a human donor with alopecia areata.

The V call is TRBV11-2, the J call TRBJ1-5; 7 nucleotides line up with TRBD1. Germline CDR1 SGHAT, CDR2 FQNNGV. V was clipped by 5 bases and J by 4 bases; unmatched bases: 2. This CDR3 has 13 amino acids. CDR3 nucleotides: TGTGCCAGCAGCACGGACAGGAATCAGCCCCAGCATTTT. It encodes CASSTDRNQPQHF.

The chain recombines TRBV4-1 with TRBJ2-5; 7 bases match TRBD2. Germline V CDR1 and CDR2: MGHRA, YSYEKL. The CDR3 is made up of 15 amino acids. The trim removed 4 bases at V and 3 bases at J, leaving 8 bases unmatched. CDR3 in amino acids: CASSLTGLPKETQYF. Written as DNA, the CDR3 is TGCGCCAGCAGCCTTACGGGACTACCGAAAGAGACCCAGTACTTC.

This chain joins TRBV29-1 and TRBJ1-2; weak D call: TRBD1 (5 bases). The CDR3 loop spans 14 amino acids. V was shortened by 1 base and J by 4 bases, with 13 bases between the two germline ends. Germline loops: CDR1 SQVTM, CDR2 ANQGSEA. This CDR3 is CSVEGPGGVYGYTF. Here the CDR3 DNA reads TGCAGCGTTGAAGGGCCCGGGGGGGTCTATGGCTACACCTTC.

This clone was seen ten or more times. The chain combines TRBV2 with TRBJ2-3, with 11 positions matching TRBD2. The junction had 5 bases not matched to a gene; V was cut back by 7 bases and J by 5 bases. Germline V gives CDR1 SNHLY, CDR2 FYNNEI. This CDR3 is 14 amino acids long. CDR3 protein: CASKLAGEGDTQYF. For the CDR3, the DNA is TGTGCCAGCAAACTAGCGGGGGAGGGAGATACGCAGTATTTT.

V usage is TRBV14 and J usage is TRBJ1-2; D gene unclear. V was trimmed by 0 bases and J by 4 bases, leaving 12 bases between them. This CDR3 is 15 amino acids long. Germline V gives CDR1 SGHDN, CDR2 FVKESK. The CDR3 protein is CASSQDRPGSYGYTF. The DNA for the CDR3 is TGTGCCAGCAGCCAAGATAGGCCGGGATCCTATGGCTACACCTTC.

This clone has only one observation. CDR3 sequence: CASSYRMLQETQYF. The CDR3, as DNA: TGTGCCAGCAGCTACCGGATGCTCCAAGAGACCCAGTACTTC. The V call is TRBV5-6, the J call TRBJ2-5; D gene uncertain. This CDR3 has 14 amino acids. Germline assignment: CDR1 SGHDT and CDR2 YYEEEE. V lost 3 bases to trimming and J lost 1 base, with 10 bases between them. Supplemented by reference TRBV5-6 and TRBJ2-5, the full variable domain reads DAGVTQSPTHLIKTRGQQVTLRCSPKSGHDTVSWYQQALGQGPQFIFQYYEEEERQRGNFPDRFSGHQFPNYSSELNVNALLLGDSALYLCASSYRMLQETQYFGPGTRLLVL.

The chain uses TRBV5-1 and TRBJ1-6; 7 bases map to TRBD1. Germline lookup yields CDR1 SGHRS and CDR2 YFSETQ. The junction had 7 bases not matched to a gene; V was cut back by 5 bases and J by 8 bases. CDR3 length: 14 amino acids. In DNA form, the CDR3 reads TGCGCCAGCAGGGGAGACAGGGAGGATTCACCCCTCCACTTT. Translating gives CASRGDREDSPLHF.

This clone was counted between two and nine times. This sequence joins TRBV6-5 and TRBJ1-1, with a tentative D call TRBD1 (6 bases). The V gene's germline CDR1 is MNHEY and CDR2 SVGAGI. Trimming pared 7 bases from V and 8 bases from J, leaving 17 bases between. This CDR3 region has 13 residues. CDR3 loop: CASKTPGAGEAFF. DNA for the CDR3: TGTGCCAGCAAGACCCCGGGGGCGGGCGAAGCTTTCTTT.

J is TRBJ1-2 and V is TRBV30; the match to TRBD1 covers 10 bases. This CDR3 has 15 residues. CDR1 and CDR2 (germline): GTSNPN, SVGIG (reference sequence). Trimming cost V 1 base and J 8 bases; bases outside gene matches: 10. CDR3 coding DNA: TGTGCCTGGAGTGCCCAGGGACAGGGGCTGGAGGGCTACACCTTC. It yields the protein CAWSAQGQGLEGYTF.

The rearrangement uses TRBV5-4 and TRBJ2-5; a weak D match, TRBD2 (5 bases). This CDR3 comprises 16 residues. The germline V gene has CDR1 SGHNT and CDR2 YYREEE (reference sequence). V shed 0 bases and J shed 1 base, with 13 bases lying between them. The DNA of the CDR3 is TGTGCCAGCAGCTTGGTTGAGTCGGGGAGCCAAGAGACCCAGTACTTC. Translation gives CASSLVESGSQETQYF.

The chain has TRBV18 and TRBJ2-5, with 10 nucleotides matching TRBD1. The length of the CDR3 is 13 residues. The germline V gene encodes CDR1 KGHSH and CDR2 LQKENI. V shed 6 bases and J 11 bases; nucleotides not matched to a gene: 9. CDR3 nucleotide sequence: TGTGCCAGCTCGCGGGGACAGGGGAAAGAGCAGTACTTC. Its translation: CASSRGQGKEQYF.